One and the same sample provided the 8 T cell receptor beta chains below, sequenced in a study of monozygotic twins with inflammatory bowel disease. TCRdb processed the 5' RACE reads again and assigns one entry to each CDR3 protein, with no DNA. The sample includes about 330,000 distinct CDR3 sequences. Material for sequencing was blood. The receptor set was obtained from a human donor with ulcerative colitis or Crohn's disease, or a healthy co-twin of an affected twin (not recorded which).

V is TRBV6-5 and J is TRBJ1-1; without DNA, the TCRdb call of TRBD1 cannot be checked. The germline V gene has CDR1 MNHEY and CDR2 SVGAGI. CDR3 length equals 17 residues. CDR3 sequence: CASSSEPQPRTGTEAFF.

The chain uses TRBV9 and TRBJ2-5. The CDR3 loop spans 13 amino acids. Germline V gene data show CDR1 as SGDLS and CDR2 as YYNGEE. CDR3 in amino acids: CASRRSSQETQYF.

CDR3 protein: CSVLRVETEAFF. The chain is built from TRBV29-1 and TRBJ1-1; lacking DNA, the TRBD1 call made by TCRdb goes unchecked. Germline CDR1 and CDR2: SQVTM and ANQGSEA. The CDR3 has 12 amino acids.

The rearrangement links TRBV2 to TRBJ2-1; TCRdb selects TRBD2, and the lack of DNA leaves this call unchecked. CDR1 is SNHLY and CDR2 is FYNNEI in the germline V gene. The CDR3 has 15 amino acids. The CDR3 protein is CASSEISGGYNEQFF.

The gene calls are TRBV10-3 and TRBJ1-2. CDR3 length: 13 amino acids. Germline V CDR1 and CDR2: ENHRY, SYGVKD. The CDR3: CAISGQGESGYTF.

V gene TRBV12-3 or TRBV12-4 combines with J gene TRBJ1-1. The CDR3 contains 11 residues. The CDR3 is CASSLLFEAFF.

This chain uses TRBV7-2 with TRBJ2-7; TCRdb gives TRBD2 as the D gene, but with no DNA this cannot be confirmed. This CDR3 has 15 amino acids. From germline, CDR1 is SGHTA and CDR2 FQGNSA. This chain's CDR3 is CASSSLAGSSYEQYF.

The genes are TRBV10-3 and TRBJ2-7; TCRdb lists TRBD1, though no DNA is available to test this call. In germline, CDR1 is ENHRY, CDR2 SYGVKD. CDR3 size: 18 residues. CDR3 protein: CAISESTPRGQGIDEQYF.